The 20 T cell receptor beta chains below all came from one sample that was sequenced in a study of immune characterization of retroperitoneal liposarcoma (dated 2019 in TCRdb). Receptor libraries were prepared by PCR. The instrument was a NextSeq 500. TCRdb reanalyzed the raw reads on its own, using fastp at Q25 for trimming and MiXCR for clone calling, and kept in-frame beta chains. Here each entry gathers all rows of one CDR3 protein and keeps the most common genes and DNA. This sample holds some 10,000 distinct CDR3 sequences; under 35% were observed only once. Less than 9.5% of the sample comes from the top ten. The sequenced sample was tumor tissue. All receptors derive from a female donor with retroperitoneal liposarcoma.

V and J are TRBV6-6 and TRBJ2-1, with D possibly being TRBD1 or TRBD2 (5 bases each). Looked up from germline, CDR1 is MNHNY and CDR2 is SVGAGI (reference sequence). The CDR3 covers 13 residues. V was shortened by 0 bases and J by 10 bases, with 10 bases between the two germline ends. The CDR3 DNA is TGTGCCAGCAGTTACTCGCGAGGGACCGAGCAGTTCTTC. It encodes CASSYSRGTEQFF.

In DNA form, the CDR3 reads TGTGCCAGCAGTCCTCGCCGAAACTACAATGAGCAGTACTTC. Its protein is CASSPRRNYNEQYF. The genes are TRBV6-1 and TRBJ2-1; D remains ambiguous. The tail of the sequence fits TRBJ2-7 better, so the J call may be wrong. The CDR3 loop spans 14 amino acids. Germline V gene data show CDR1 as MNHNS and CDR2 as SASEGT.

The gene calls are TRBV6-1 and TRBJ2-1, with 10 positions matching TRBD1. The germline CDR1 and CDR2 sequences are MNHNS and SASEGT. The CDR3 covers 14 residues. Losses at the gene ends were 6 bases for V and 10 bases for J; bases not matched to a gene: 9. The CDR3 sequence: CASSPGTGAYEQFF. In nucleotides, the CDR3 is TGTGCCAGCAGCCCTGGGACAGGGGCCTACGAGCAGTTCTTC.

The chain employs TRBV6-1 and TRBJ2-3; TRBD1 is a possible D gene (6 bases). The last part of the DNA fits TRBJ2-7 better; the J call may be wrong. The CDR3 spans 16 residues. Germline V gives CDR1 MNHNS, CDR2 SASEGT. CDR3 loop: CASGNTGSTDYNEQYF. Written as DNA, the CDR3 is TGTGCCAGCGGAAATACAGGGTCCACCGATTACAATGAGCAGTACTTC.

This clonotype was observed at least ten times. The J gene is TRBJ1-1, the V gene TRBV12-3 or TRBV12-4, with a weak D call TRBD1 (6 bases). Trimming took 3 bases from V and 5 from J, leaving 16 bases between them. The CDR3 length is 15 residues. The CDR3 DNA is TGTGCCAGCAGTTTCTACGGGCAGGGGATTACTGAAGCTTTCTTT. It translates to CASSFYGQGITEAFF.

This clonotype has at least ten counts. This chain links TRBV6-1 with TRBJ1-2; possible D gene TRBD1, 5 bases. The CDR3 is made up of 12 amino acids. Between the trimmed V and J ends, which lost 6 bases and 8 bases, there was a span of 13 bases. Germline assignment: CDR1 MNHNS and CDR2 SASEGT. The CDR3: CASRGTARGYTF. CDR3 bases: TGTGCCAGCAGGGGGACGGCCCGCGGCTACACCTTC.

The rearrangement uses TRBV11-3 and TRBJ1-1; TRBD1 might be the D (5 bases). Trimming pared 1 base from V and 11 bases from J, leaving 8 bases between. CDR1 SGHNT and CDR2 YENEEA come from the germline V gene. The CDR3 has 11 amino acids. The CDR3 here is CASSLGGMAFF. The CDR3 nucleotides read TGTGCCAGCAGCTTAGGGGGGATGGCTTTCTTT.

To note about this clonotype: Since no conserved phenylalanine or tryptophan closes the CDR3, a read error is the likely cause. The rearrangement uses TRBV28 and TRBJ2-5; D unresolved. The DNA end is more similar to TRBJ2-7, so the J call may be wrong. CDR3 size: 12 residues. Germline CDR1 is MDHEN and CDR2 is SYDVKM. In DNA, the CDR3 is TGTGCCAGCAGTTCCAGAAGATACGAGCAGTACTTA. Protein sequence: CASSSRRYEQYL.

This clonotype was found a few times. V usage is TRBV6-1 and J usage is TRBJ2-1; 14 positions match TRBD2. The J call may not be correct, given that the DNA end is closer to TRBJ2-7. The CDR3 is 15 amino acids. From germline, CDR1 is MNHNS and CDR2 SASEGT. CDR3 nucleotide sequence: TGTGCCAGCAGCCGACTAGCGGGGGGGCCTGATGAGCAGTACTTC. It specifies CASSRLAGGPDEQYF.

This clonotype is termed medium-sized (0.01 to 0.1%). CDR3 protein: CASSFDWEKLFF. The CDR3 DNA sequence: TGTGCCAGCAGCTTCGACTGGGAAAAACTGTTTTTT. The chain joins TRBV7-2 to TRBJ1-4; D call uncertain. CDR3 size: 12 residues. Germline loops: CDR1 SGHTA, CDR2 FQGNSA. Trimming cost V 3 bases and J 8 bases, with 7 bases left between them.

The rearrangement joins TRBV7-8 to TRBJ1-2; perhaps TRBD1 as D (6 bases). The CDR3 totals 14 residues. V was pared by 1 base and J by 2 bases, with 8 bases between. Germline CDR1 is SGHVS and CDR2 is FQNEAQ. The CDR3 DNA reads as TGTGCCAGCAGCTTAGACAGGGCCAACTATGGCTACACCTTC. Protein: CASSLDRANYGYTF.

This clonotype was seen many times. The rearrangement links TRBV7-3 to TRBJ2-1; 10 positions agree with TRBD2. Germline V CDR1 and CDR2: SGHTA, FQGTGA. V lost 4 bases and J lost 8; bases outside the gene matches: 14. The CDR3 sequence is 17 residues long. CDR3 in DNA: TGTGCCAGCAGCTCGACGTCAGCGGGAGGGGGACGTTATGAGCAGTTCTTC. Translating gives CASSSTSAGGGRYEQFF.

This clonotype was recorded a few times. The chain recombines TRBV25-1 with TRBJ2-6; unclear D gene. The CDR3 has 14 residues. CDR1 is MGHDK and CDR2 is SYGVNS in the germline V gene. The CDR3 protein is CASRSHSGANVLTF. In nucleotides, the CDR3 is TGTGCTTCTCGTAGTCATTCTGGGGCCAACGTCCTGACTTTC.

This clonotype was picked up a small number of times. The rearrangement links TRBV11-3 to TRBJ2-1, with D perhaps matching TRBD1 or TRBD2 (5 bases each). The DNA end lines up better with TRBJ2-7; the J call may be wrong. CDR1 and CDR2 from the germline V gene are SGHNT and YENEEA. CDR3 length: 17 amino acids. CDR3 sequence: CASSLRVGATTYNEQYF. As DNA, the CDR3 is TGTGCCAGCAGCCTTCGCGTCGGGGCTACTACCTACAATGAGCAGTACTTC.

This clonotype has at least ten counts. The chain carries TRBV6-1 and TRBJ2-1; 7 bases match TRBD2. Germline values: CDR1 MNHNS, CDR2 SASEGT. There are 14 residues in the CDR3. J gave up 10 bases and V 5 bases, and 11 bases lay outside the gene matches. CDR3 loop: CASSHRDGDYEQFF. DNA for the CDR3: TGTGCCAGCAGTCACCGGGACGGGGACTACGAGCAGTTCTTC.

This chain connects TRBV6-1 to TRBJ1-2; D might be TRBD1 (6 bases). There are 15 residues in the CDR3. Deletions cut 3 bases from V and 6 bases from J, with 17 bases between. From germline, CDR1 is MNHNS and CDR2 SASEGT. CDR3 sequence reads: CASSDPETGDHGYTF. The CDR3 DNA reads TGTGCCAGCAGTGACCCCGAGACAGGTGACCATGGCTACACCTTC.

This clonotype occurred a few times. V is TRBV11-3 and J is TRBJ2-1; possibly TRBD2 for D (6 bases). The J call is in doubt because the DNA end fits TRBJ2-5 better. Germline CDR1 SGHNT, CDR2 YENEEA. The CDR3 is 14 residues long. The CDR3 here is CASSPGLFVETQYF. The CDR3 DNA sequence: TGTGCCAGCAGCCCGGGACTGTTCGTAGAGACCCAGTACTTC.

The sample holds a few counts of this clonotype. The chain is built from TRBV12-5 and TRBJ2-5, with D tentatively TRBD1 (6 bases). This CDR3 has 15 residues. Trimming stripped 1 base from V and 1 base from J, with 10 bases between. Per germline, CDR1 LGHNT and CDR2 FRNRAP. CDR3 nucleotides: TGTGCTAGTGGTTTGGAAGGGACACCCCAAGAGACCCAGTACTTC. This encodes CASGLEGTPQETQYF.

Sample share makes this clonotype medium-sized. The chain combines TRBV6-1 with TRBJ2-1; D perhaps matches TRBD2 (5 bases). V dropped 6 bases and J dropped 10 bases, with 19 bases sitting between them. Germline loops: CDR1 MNHNS, CDR2 SASEGT. The CDR3 loop spans 14 amino acids. The CDR3 bases are TGTGCCAGCAGCGACCGGGGAAGCTCCTACGAGCAGTTCTTC. Residues: CASSDRGSSYEQFF.

This clonotype was seen a handful of times. This chain links TRBV6-4 with TRBJ2-3; possible D gene TRBD2, 5 bases. The V gene's germline CDR1 is MRHNA and CDR2 SNTAGT. This CDR3 has 15 residues. The germline V and J ends were trimmed by 2 bases and 1 base, with 10 bases remaining between them. The CDR3 DNA reads as TGTGCCAGCAGTGACACGGGGTTCGGCACAGATACGCAGTATTTT. This codes for CASSDTGFGTDTQYF.